The clone carrying this TCR beta chain was seen only a few times. Its antigen is unknown. At the DNA level, this CDR3 is encoded by other sequences in the same sample as well. The sample originates from a study of cytomegalovirus exposure and HLA in healthy donors. Points from the study as a whole: In a later analysis, specific HLA alleles were associated with over 15,000 TCR beta sequences at a 0.05 false discovery rate. TCR beta V segments were, for the most part, productive about 87% or about 30% of the time in an earlier analysis. CMV antigen specificity of a few CMV-associated chains was confirmed in vitro.

PCR was performed using 60 Vbeta and 13 Jbeta primers. TCRdb keeps only in-frame clones here, not all; method: immunoSEQ multiplex PCR. Of some 120,000 clones detected, approximately 80% appear once; the ten largest clones hold approximately 0.22%. Sampled while nominally healthy, donors likely had unrecorded immune exposures. The CDR3 totals 12 residues. Trimming took 6 bases from V and 3 from J, leaving 9 bases between them. Germline-derived CDR1 and CDR2 are SQVTM and ANQGSEA. This TCR was sampled from a man aged 45-60 years in good health and CMV-seronegative. Sequenced material: PBMCs. The gene calls are TRBV29-1 and TRBJ1-3; perhaps TRBD1 as D (5 bases). The CDR3 DNA reads as TGCAGCGTGGGCCAGGGTGGAAACACCATATATTTT. The encoded protein is CSVGQGGNTIYF.